Shown below are 18 T cell receptor beta chains from a single sample sequenced in a study of T-cell reconstitution after alpha-beta-depleted transplantation in children. Researchers prepared the TCRbeta library using unique molecular identifiers, the study reports. A single record per CDR3 protein comes from TCRdb applying MiXCR to the PCR reads. This table has a few hundred thousand distinct CDR3 sequences, 9.9% appearing once. The material was PBMCs from the stem cell graft donor, obtained from the stem cell graft. Receptors were obtained from a human donor who donated a stem cell graft to a child with SCID.

V is TRBV11-1 and J is TRBJ2-1, with 7 bases matching TRBD2. The CDR3 is made up of 16 amino acids. Germline CDR1 reads SGHAT; CDR2 reads FQDESV (reference sequence). Trimming at V came to 2 bases and at J to 8 bases, leaving 12 bases not matched to a gene. CDR3 DNA sequence: TGTGCCAGCAGCTTAAGGCTAGCGGCCGGCCCAGATGAGCAGTTCTTC. This gives the protein CASSLRLAAGPDEQFF.

This clonotype was found many times. The chain joins TRBV5-1 to TRBJ1-3, with unresolved D. Germline V CDR1 and CDR2: SGHRS, YFSETQ. The germline V and J ends were trimmed by 0 bases and 7 bases, with 8 bases remaining between them. CDR3 length: 13 amino acids. CDR3 bases: TGCGCCAGCAGCTTGGGAGGACGCAACACCATATATTTT. This encodes CASSLGGRNTIYF. Based on the CDR3 plus reference TRBV5-1 and TRBJ1-3, the full variable domain is KAGVTQTPRYLIKTRGQQVTLSCSPISGHRSVSWYQQTPGQGLQFLFEYFSETQRNKGNFPGRFSGRQFSNSRSEMNVSTLELGDSALYLCASSLGGRNTIYFGEGSWLTVV.

This clonotype was seen more than once but under ten times. V is TRBV4-1 and J is TRBJ1-1; D gene uncertain. This CDR3 contains 15 residues. V lost 0 bases to trimming and J lost 0 bases, with 8 bases between them. Germline V gene sequence: CDR1 MGHRA, CDR2 YSYEKL. The CDR3 sequence: CASSQDMELNTEAFF. The CDR3 DNA reads as TGCGCCAGCAGCCAAGATATGGAATTGAACACTGAAGCTTTCTTT.

The table lists this clonotype with a few counts. The J gene is TRBJ1-4, the V gene TRBV2; 9 bases fit TRBD1. Germline loops: CDR1 SNHLY, CDR2 FYNNEI. This CDR3 comprises 13 residues. After removal of 10 bases from V and 6 bases from J, the junction contained 6 bases not matched to a gene. The CDR3 nucleotides are TGTGCCACCGGACAGGGGAGGTATGAAAAACTGTTTTTT. Amino acids: CATGQGRYEKLFF.

This clonotype was detected a few times. The V call is TRBV27, the J call TRBJ1-1; TRBD1 might be the D (5 bases). This CDR3 region has 14 residues. The V end lost 0 bases, the J end lost 8 bases, and 13 bases lay between the germline ends. The germline V gene has CDR1 MNHEY and CDR2 SMNVEV (reference sequence). The CDR3 bases are TGTGCCAGCAGTTTATCCTCTTACAGGATCGAAGCTTTCTTT. Encoded protein: CASSLSSYRIEAFF.

This CDR3 is CASRGWGASYEQYF. As DNA, the CDR3 is TGTGCCAGCAGGGGGTGGGGGGCCAGCTACGAGCAGTACTTC. The V and J genes are TRBV2 and TRBJ2-7, with D perhaps TRBD1 or TRBD2 (6 bases each). Germline-derived CDR1 and CDR2 are SNHLY and FYNNEI. Between the trimmed V and J ends, which lost 6 bases and 3 bases, there was a span of 15 bases. The CDR3 covers 14 residues.

The chain combines TRBV6-6 with TRBJ2-7; D is unclear. The V and J ends lost 7 bases and 2 bases respectively, with 9 bases between them. There are 12 residues in the CDR3. Germline V CDR1 and CDR2: MNHNY, SVGAGI (reference sequence). CDR3 in amino acids: CASKHTTYEQYF. CDR3 DNA: TGTGCCAGCAAACATACTACCTACGAGCAGTACTTC.

J is TRBJ1-1 and V is TRBV20-1, with D hard to call. V lost 0 bases to trimming and J lost 11 bases, with 19 bases between them. CDR1 and CDR2 (germline): DFQATT, SNEGSKA (reference sequence). The CDR3 runs to 14 residues. CDR3 coding DNA: TGCAGTGCTAGAGACCCCCCCGTATCCGGAGGGGCTTTCTTT. Translating gives CSARDPPVSGGAFF.

The chain links TRBV20-1 to TRBJ2-1; the D is unclear. Germline V gene lookup returns CDR1 DFQATT and CDR2 SNEGSKA (reference sequence). Trimming cost V 0 bases and J 4 bases, with 13 bases left between them. The CDR3 is 15 residues long. The CDR3 nucleotides are TGCAGTGCTAGAGACGAAGAGAATTTATACAATGAGCAGTTCTTC. Translating it yields CSARDEENLYNEQFF.

This clonotype was observed at least ten times. CDR3 region: CASSPPGLANTGELFF. Here the CDR3 DNA reads TGTGCCAGCAGTCCCCCGGGACTAGCGAACACCGGGGAGCTGTTTTTT. The chain carries TRBV12-3 or TRBV12-4 and TRBJ2-2; 8 nucleotides match TRBD2. V lost 5 bases, J lost 0 bases, and 5 bases stayed unmatched. The CDR3 totals 16 residues.

This clonotype was recorded at least ten times. The chain joins TRBV4-1 to TRBJ2-2, with 10 bases that match TRBD1. This CDR3 spans 17 amino acids. Germline V gene sequence: CDR1 MGHRA, CDR2 YSYEKL. Trimming at V came to 4 bases and at J to 0 bases, leaving 5 bases not matched to a gene. CDR3 bases: TGCGCCAGCAGCCCCACCGGGACAGGGGCGAACACCGGGGAGCTGTTTTTT. It translates to CASSPTGTGANTGELFF.

At least ten counts were recorded for this clonotype. This chain joins TRBV2 and TRBJ2-7; D call uncertain. Trimming removed 2 bases from V and 5 bases from J, with 1 base in between. The CDR3 is 10 amino acids. The V gene's germline CDR1 is SNHLY and CDR2 FYNNEI. CDR3 bases: TGTGCCAGCAGTGAAAACGAGCAGTACTTC. Translated, it gives CASSENEQYF.

In this sample, this clonotype turned up a few times. The chain combines TRBV20-1 with TRBJ1-1; D call uncertain. Between the trimmed V and J ends, which lost 8 bases and 6 bases, there was a span of 19 bases. This CDR3 has 13 residues. The germline CDR1 and CDR2 sequences are DFQATT and SNEGSKA (reference sequence). The DNA of the CDR3 is TGCAGTCCCTTCTCGGCCACGGCCGCTGAAGCTTTCTTT. Its translation: CSPFSATAAEAFF.

Many counts were recorded for this clonotype. The J gene is TRBJ2-3, the V gene TRBV5-1; tentatively, D is TRBD1 (6 bases). The germline CDR1 and CDR2 sequences are SGHRS and YFSETQ. V was pared by 4 bases and J by 7 bases, with 19 bases between. The CDR3 length is 15 residues. The CDR3 loop reads CASSLEGQGQNTQYF. CDR3 DNA: TGCGCCAGCAGCCTGGAAGGGCAGGGGCAAAATACGCAGTATTTT.

This chain uses TRBV11-2 with TRBJ2-5; 9 bases match TRBD1. The CDR3 has 16 residues. V lost 5 bases and J lost 3; bases outside the gene matches: 10. Germline CDR1 reads SGHAT; CDR2 reads FQNNGV. The CDR3 sequence is CASSPIQGAKKETQYF. The CDR3 coding sequence is TGTGCCAGCAGCCCCATACAGGGGGCAAAAAAAGAGACCCAGTACTTC.

This clonotype has a count of ten or more. The gene calls are TRBV12-3 or TRBV12-4 and TRBJ2-2, with D perhaps TRBD2 (5 bases). There are 14 residues in the CDR3. V was pared by 1 base and J by 7 bases, with 10 bases between. As DNA, the CDR3 is TGTGCCAGCAGTTTAGGACTATTTGTCGGGGAGCTGTTTTTT. The encoded protein is CASSLGLFVGELFF.

As concerns this clonotype: No conserved phenylalanine or tryptophan is present at the end of the CDR3, so a read error is the likely explanation. V and J are TRBV12-3 or TRBV12-4 and TRBJ2-7; tentative D call: TRBD2 (5 bases). The V gene lost 5 bases and the J gene lost 2 bases, with 13 bases spanning the gap. The CDR3 runs to 14 residues. CDR3 sequence reads: CASSPTSRAYEQYI. DNA for the CDR3: TGTGCCAGCAGTCCGACGTCGCGGGCCTACGAGCAGTACATC.

The chain employs TRBV12-3 or TRBV12-4 and TRBJ2-1; D unclear. The CDR3 loop spans 13 amino acids. Trimming left V 5 bases short and J 6 bases short, with 11 bases between. The DNA for the CDR3 is TGTGCCAGCAGTCACGGACGGCTCAATGAGCAGTTCTTC. Protein product: CASSHGRLNEQFF.